These 30 T cell receptor beta chains share one sample of origin, sequenced in a study of response to subunit inactivated influenza vaccine. TCRdb re-analysed the RT-PCR reads in MiXCR, keeping a single row per CDR3 protein. The sample lists approximately 680,000 distinct CDR3 sequences, more than 15% seen once, with roughly 12% in the top ten. Sequenced material: PBMCs from blood, taken roughly 13 days after vaccination. Receptors were obtained from a man between 50 and 59 years old who received an inactivated influenza vaccine.

This rearrangement joins TRBV6-2 or TRBV6-3 to TRBJ2-3, with no clear D. Trimming removed 6 bases from V and 6 bases from J, with 10 bases in between. Germline V lookup: CDR1 MNHEY, CDR2 SVGEGT. The CDR3 is 12 amino acids. CDR3 DNA: TGTGCCAGCAGCCAGAACCGGGATACGCAGTATTTT. It is translated as CASSQNRDTQYF.

This clonotype was counted ten times or more. The chain has TRBV6-1 and TRBJ1-6; 9 bases are shared with TRBD1. V gave up 6 bases and J gave up 9 bases; unmatched junction bases: 3. The germline V gene has CDR1 MNHNS and CDR2 SASEGT. CDR3 length: 13 residues. The CDR3 protein is CASSWGQGSPLHF. As DNA, the CDR3 is TGTGCCAGCAGCTGGGGACAGGGTTCACCCCTCCACTTT.

As for this clonotype: One end of the junction fails to match germline, which may point to a read error. The chain couples TRBV6-2 or TRBV6-3 to TRBJ2-1, with 9 bases that match TRBD2. The V gene's germline CDR1 is MNHEY and CDR2 SVGEGT. CDR3 length: 15 amino acids. CDR3 nucleotide sequence: TGTGACAGCATTCGGCGGGAGGGGTCCTACAATGAGCAGTTCTTC. The encoded protein is CDSIRREGSYNEQFF.

The V gene is TRBV11-2, the J gene TRBJ2-5, with D possibly matching TRBD2 (5 bases). Germline CDR1 reads SGHAT; CDR2 reads FQNNGV. V was cut by 0 bases and J by 7 bases, with 18 bases left in between. The length of the CDR3 is 16 residues. The CDR3 DNA follows: TGTGCCAGCAGCTTAGATTGGACCTCACTACGGGGGACCCAGTACTTC. Protein sequence: CASSLDWTSLRGTQYF.

This clonotype was counted a few times. The chain is built from TRBV12-3 or TRBV12-4 and TRBJ1-1, with TRBD1 matching 7 bases. The CDR3 totals 14 residues. The J segment lost 8 bases and the V segment lost 5 bases, leaving 11 bases of the junction unmatched. The CDR3 DNA reads as TGTGCCAGCAGTCCACCCGACAGGGTGAGGGAAGCTTTCTTT. Encoded protein: CASSPPDRVREAFF.

This clonotype was detected a few times. The CDR3 DNA reads TGTGCCAGCAGCATAGGACGGGGCTCCTACGAGCAGTACTTC. Its protein is CASSIGRGSYEQYF. This chain links TRBV7-8 with TRBJ2-7; weak D call: TRBD2 (5 bases). The CDR3 contains 14 residues. Trimming removed 5 bases from V and 0 bases from J, with 11 bases in between. Germline V CDR1 and CDR2: SGHVS, FQNEAQ.

The CDR3 DNA reads TGTGCCAGCAGCCCCCGACTAGGATTAGCCAAAAACATTCAGTACTTC. Translated, it gives CASSPRLGLAKNIQYF. The V gene is TRBV3-1, the J gene TRBJ2-4, with D tentatively TRBD2 (6 bases). CDR3 length: 16 amino acids. V lost 4 bases and J lost 0, with 13 bases in between. From germline, CDR1 is LGHDT and CDR2 YNNKEL (reference sequence). Based on the CDR3 plus reference TRBV3-1 and TRBJ2-4, the full variable domain is DTAVSQTPKYLVTQMGNDKSIKCEQNLGHDTMYWYKQDSKKFLKIMFSYNNKELIINETVPNRFSPKSPDKAHLNLHINSLELGDSAVYFCASSPRLGLAKNIQYFGAGTRLSVL.

This clonotype was counted a few times. This chain links TRBV29-1 with TRBJ2-1, with 7 positions matching TRBD2. This CDR3 spans 13 amino acids. The V and J ends lost 8 bases and 0 bases, in that order; junction bases with no gene match: 4. Per the germline V gene, CDR1 is SQVTM and CDR2 is ANQGSEA. The CDR3 nucleotides are TGCAGCCACGGCGGGAGCTCCTACAATGAGCAGTTCTTC. This sequence encodes CSHGGSSYNEQFF.

This clonotype was seen only a few times. The genes are TRBV4-3 and TRBJ2-3; possible D gene TRBD2, 6 bases. V lost 1 base, J lost 0 bases, and 17 bases lay in between. Germline V gene data show CDR1 as LGHNA and CDR2 as YSLEER. This CDR3 contains 18 residues. The CDR3 DNA reads as TGCGCCAGCAGCCAAGGACCAAGGCGGGGTGCTAGCACAGATACGCAGTATTTT. Amino acids: CASSQGPRRGASTDTQYF.

The table lists this clonotype with a few counts. CDR3 sequence: CASSPGTGLVEQYF. For the CDR3, the DNA is TGTGCCAGCAGCCCCGGGACAGGGCTCGTCGAGCAGTACTTC. The chain uses TRBV28 and TRBJ2-7; TRBD1 agrees at 9 bases. The CDR3 has 14 residues. Germline assignment: CDR1 MDHEN and CDR2 SYDVKM. The ends lost 6 bases at V and 6 bases at J; junction bases unmatched: 9. Filled out from reference TRBV28 and TRBJ2-7, the complete variable domain reads DVKVTQSSRYLVKRTGEKVFLECVQDMDHENMFWYRQDPGLGLRLIYFSYDVKMKEKGDIPEGYSVSREKKERFSLILESASTNQTSMYLCASSPGTGLVEQYFGPGTRLTVT.

In its sample, this clonotype was seen a few times. The V call is TRBV2, the J call TRBJ2-3; 8 bases are a match to TRBD1. Germline V lookup: CDR1 SNHLY, CDR2 FYNNEI. The CDR3 has 14 amino acids. V was clipped by 9 bases and J by 0 bases; unmatched bases: 5. The CDR3 sequence: CASQGAVSTDTQYF. The CDR3 DNA reads TGTGCCAGTCAGGGGGCCGTCAGCACAGATACGCAGTATTTT.

CDR3 DNA: TGTGCCAGCAGTATAGCGGGGGCGGGTTTCAATGAGCAGTTCTTC. Translating it yields CASSIAGAGFNEQFF. The chain combines TRBV3-1 with TRBJ2-1; TRBD2 matches at 9 bases. This CDR3 is built from 15 residues. The germline gives CDR1 LGHDT, CDR2 YNNKEL (reference sequence). J was trimmed by 6 bases and V by 6 bases; bases with no gene match: 9.

This clonotype appeared a few times. The rearrangement uses TRBV29-1 and TRBJ2-3; TRBD1 might be the D (6 bases). Germline V gives CDR1 SQVTM, CDR2 ANQGSEA. The CDR3 sequence is 14 residues long. Trimming left V 4 bases short and J 4 bases short, with 15 bases between. The CDR3 DNA is TGCAGCGTTGGATTGGGGGCGCCCCCAGATACGCAGTATTTT. This sequence encodes CSVGLGAPPDTQYF.

The J gene is TRBJ2-1, the V gene TRBV6-2 or TRBV6-3; maybe TRBD1 (5 bases). The CDR3 has 14 amino acids. Germline CDR1 and CDR2: MNHEY and SVGEGT. Trimming left V 0 bases short and J 7 bases short, with 10 bases between. The CDR3 DNA sequence: TGTGCCAGCAGTTACTCGGACACCTTGAATGAGCAGTTCTTC. This translates into CASSYSDTLNEQFF.

The chain links TRBV5-8 to TRBJ2-1, with TRBD1 matching 8 bases. The germline V gene has CDR1 SGHTS and CDR2 YDEGEE. The V gene end was trimmed by 7 bases and the J gene end by 7 bases; junction bases not matched to a gene: 10. This CDR3 has 14 amino acids. The CDR3 sequence is CASGRQGAPNEQFF. The CDR3 DNA follows: TGTGCCAGCGGTCGGCAGGGGGCCCCTAATGAGCAGTTCTTC.

The chain links TRBV13 to TRBJ2-3; D unresolved. The germline V gene has CDR1 PRHDT and CDR2 FYEKMQ (reference sequence). Trimming took off 3 bases at V and 7 bases at J, with 11 bases between the two ends. The CDR3 covers 13 residues. For the CDR3, the DNA is TGTGCCAGCAGCTTCCAGGCAGGAAATACGCAGTATTTT. Protein sequence: CASSFQAGNTQYF.

This clonotype was detected a few times. V and J are TRBV5-1 and TRBJ2-2; D is perhaps TRBD1 (5 bases). Germline V CDR1 and CDR2: SGHRS, YFSETQ. The CDR3 is 15 residues long. Trimming stripped 1 base from V and 5 bases from J, with 12 bases between. CDR3 sequence: CASSLTAGNTGELFF. CDR3 DNA: TGCGCCAGCAGCTTGACGGCAGGGAATACCGGGGAGCTGTTTTTT.

The V and J genes are TRBV2 and TRBJ2-7; 9 bases are shared with TRBD1. Trimming cost V 6 bases and J 3 bases; bases outside gene matches: 6. The CDR3 is 14 amino acids. Per the germline V gene, CDR1 is SNHLY and CDR2 is FYNNEI. CDR3 protein: CASRPGQGFYEQYF. CDR3 nucleotide sequence: TGTGCCAGCAGACCGGGACAGGGATTCTACGAGCAGTACTTC.

J is TRBJ2-5 and V is TRBV4-1, with a tentative D call TRBD2 (7 bases). V was trimmed by 1 base and J by 4 bases, leaving 13 bases between them. Germline CDR1 reads MGHRA; CDR2 reads YSYEKL. The CDR3 runs 15 residues. The CDR3 sequence is CASSQVGGRLETQYF. In DNA, the CDR3 is TGCGCCAGCAGCCAAGTCGGGGGGCGGCTAGAGACCCAGTACTTC.

Many counts were recorded for this clonotype. CDR3: CASSEGAVTSWEGIYSNQPQHF. The CDR3 DNA sequence: TGTGCCAGCAGTGAGGGTGCTGTCACGAGCTGGGAGGGAATATATAGCAATCAGCCCCAGCATTTT. The chain is built from TRBV2 and TRBJ1-5; no clear D gene. V gave up 3 bases and J gave up 0 bases, with 30 bases separating them. The CDR3 is 22 residues long. Germline-derived CDR1 and CDR2 are SNHLY and FYNNEI.

V and J are TRBV6-2 or TRBV6-3 and TRBJ2-7; D is possibly TRBD1 or TRBD2 (5 bases each). The CDR3 is 14 residues long. The V end was cut by 5 bases, the J end by 3 bases, with 14 bases between. Germline CDR1 MNHEY, CDR2 SVGEGT. The CDR3 sequence: CASSIFAGSYEQYF. In DNA form, the CDR3 reads TGTGCCAGCAGTATCTTTGCAGGGAGCTACGAGCAGTACTTC.

This clonotype was seen a handful of times. V gene TRBV20-1 combines with J gene TRBJ2-1; 7 positions agree with TRBD1. V was clipped by 3 bases and J by 5 bases; unmatched bases: 4. Germline values: CDR1 DFQATT, CDR2 SNEGSKA (reference sequence). The CDR3 has 13 residues. The CDR3 region is CSARNRGHNEQFF. Written as DNA, the CDR3 is TGCAGTGCTAGGAACAGGGGCCACAATGAGCAGTTCTTC.

This clonotype was found a few times. This rearrangement joins TRBV4-3 to TRBJ2-1; no firm D call. This CDR3 has 17 amino acids. The ends were cut back, 0 bases at V and 10 bases at J, with 22 bases in the middle. The germline CDR1 and CDR2 sequences are LGHNA and YSLEER. The CDR3 DNA reads as TGCGCCAGCAGCCAAGAAGCGCTCATGGGTCCACGGTGGGAGCAGTTCTTC. It codes for CASSQEALMGPRWEQFF.

The sample holds a few counts of this clonotype. The rearrangement joins TRBV5-1 to TRBJ2-7; perhaps D is TRBD1 or TRBD2 (5 bases each). The germline V gene has CDR1 SGHRS and CDR2 YFSETQ. V was pared by 0 bases and J by 4 bases, with 14 bases between. The CDR3 has 15 amino acids. For the CDR3, the DNA is TGCGCCAGCAGCTTGGCCTTTAGAGGGGCTTACGAGCAGTACTTC. It codes for CASSLAFRGAYEQYF.

In this sample, this clonotype turned up a few times. A clone one base away is much larger, so this may be a read error. The chain combines TRBV12-3 or TRBV12-4 with TRBJ2-1; unclear D gene. CDR3 length: 15 amino acids. In nucleotides, the CDR3 is TGTGTCAGCAGTCCCGGGCACAGCTCCTACAATGAGCAGTTCTTC. It specifies CVSSPGHSSYNEQFF.

DNA of the CDR3: TGCGCCAGCAGGGTGACTAGCGGAACGCAAGCCAAAAACATTCAGTACTTC. Translation: CASRVTSGTQAKNIQYF. The rearrangement links TRBV5-1 to TRBJ2-4; 9 nucleotides align to TRBD2. Germline lookup yields CDR1 SGHRS and CDR2 YFSETQ. J gave up 0 bases and V 5 bases, and 9 bases lay outside the gene matches. The CDR3 is made up of 17 amino acids.

V usage is TRBV28 and J usage is TRBJ2-4; D is perhaps TRBD2 (7 bases). CDR1 and CDR2 (germline): MDHEN, SYDVKM. The germline V and J ends were trimmed by 6 bases and 6 bases, with 12 bases remaining between them. The CDR3 runs to 13 residues. The CDR3 coding sequence is TGTGCCAGCAGGGGGGGGCCGGTAAACATTCAGTACTTC. Encoded protein: CASRGGPVNIQYF.

The CDR3 region has the DNA TGCGCCAGCAGAGCCGGGAGTGATTACAATGAGCAGTTCTTC. Protein: CASRAGSDYNEQFF. The gene calls are TRBV5-1 and TRBJ2-1; perhaps TRBD2 as D (6 bases). From germline, CDR1 is SGHRS and CDR2 YFSETQ. The CDR3 extends over 14 amino acids. The V gene lost 5 bases and the J gene lost 4 bases, with 13 bases spanning the gap.

This clonotype was counted many times. The J gene is TRBJ1-1, the V gene TRBV29-1; TRBD1 is a possible D gene (5 bases). V gave up 6 bases and J gave up 5 bases, with 16 bases separating them. Germline V gene sequence: CDR1 SQVTM, CDR2 ANQGSEA. The CDR3 is made up of 13 amino acids. As DNA, the CDR3 is TGCAGCGTGGGAGGGGCACCCGCAACTGAAGCTTTCTTT. Its translation is CSVGGAPATEAFF.

As DNA, the CDR3 is TGTGCCATCAGTCGAGACGGCCCAGAAAACACCATATATTTT. Translation gives CAISRDGPENTIYF. This sequence joins TRBV10-3 and TRBJ1-3; D is unresolved. Germline loops: CDR1 ENHRY, CDR2 SYGVKD. V was cut by 5 bases and J by 6 bases, with 14 bases left in between. The CDR3 covers 14 residues.